These 22 T cell receptor beta chains came from one sample sequenced in a study of blood T cells in healthy people across ages. Through a sample-barcoded 5' primer and a J-beta primer mix, a second PCR was run for roughly 6 to 12 cycles. TCRdb recomputed calls from the 5' RACE reads with MiXCR, one row per CDR3 protein. The repertoire holds about 800,000 distinct CDR3 sequences, with about 62% as singletons. Sequencing input: blood. The receptors were gathered from a young man in good health.

The J gene is TRBJ2-7, the V gene TRBV10-3, with D perhaps matching TRBD1 (5 bases). Germline loops: CDR1 ENHRY, CDR2 SYGVKD. The CDR3 has 14 amino acids. With 4 bases removed from V and 7 bases from J, the gap between germline ends came to 17 bases. For the CDR3, the DNA is TGTGCCATCAGTGTAGATTACAGGTCAAATGAGCAGTACTTC. It specifies CAISVDYRSNEQYF.

V gene TRBV12-3 or TRBV12-4 combines with J gene TRBJ1-1; D gene uncertain. V shed 8 bases and J shed 2 bases, with 12 bases lying between them. CDR3 length: 13 amino acids. The CDR3 here is CASARMSNTEAFF. CDR3 DNA: TGTGCCAGCGCACGGATGAGCAACACTGAAGCTTTCTTT.

This clonotype was counted only a few times. The CDR3 nucleotides read TGCAGCGTTGCTCGTGGGGCAGATACGCAGTATTTT. Translating gives CSVARGADTQYF. The V gene is TRBV29-1, the J gene TRBJ2-3; D remains ambiguous. Trimming shortened V by 4 bases and J by 4 bases, and 9 bases separated the two germline ends. This CDR3 comprises 12 residues. Germline-derived CDR1 and CDR2 are SQVTM and ANQGSEA.

This clonotype was counted between two and nine times. V usage is TRBV28 and J usage is TRBJ2-7; D may be TRBD2 (6 bases). The germline gives CDR1 MDHEN, CDR2 SYDVKM. The CDR3 sequence is 15 residues long. V gave up 6 bases and J gave up 2 bases, with 17 bases separating them. Written as DNA, the CDR3 is TGTGCCAGCAGATCATCCTTGCGGGGAACCTACGAGCAGTACTTC. This encodes CASRSSLRGTYEQYF.

This clonotype was detected only once. J is TRBJ2-7 and V is TRBV4-1, with unresolved D. CDR3 length: 11 residues. The germline V and J ends were trimmed by 3 bases and 5 bases, with 5 bases remaining between them. Germline CDR1 MGHRA, CDR2 YSYEKL. CDR3 sequence (DNA): TGCGCCAGCAGCCAGTTTGACGAGCAGTACTTC. It translates to CASSQFDEQYF.

The V gene is TRBV30, the J gene TRBJ1-2; D is undetermined. This CDR3 comprises 15 residues. V lost 1 base and J lost 4, with 16 bases in between. The germline V gene has CDR1 GTSNPN and CDR2 SVGIG (reference sequence). This CDR3 is CAWSDARSGSYGYTF. CDR3 sequence (DNA): TGTGCCTGGAGTGATGCCAGGTCCGGCAGCTATGGCTACACCTTC.

The chain combines TRBV19 with TRBJ2-1, with 9 bases identical to TRBD2. CDR3 length: 16 amino acids. Germline trimming cut 1 base from V and 2 bases from J; bases unmatched to any gene: 3. Germline CDR1 is LNHDA and CDR2 is SQIVND (reference sequence). Here the CDR3 DNA reads TGTGCCAGTAGTATAGTAGCGGGAGCAGCCTACAATGAGCAGTTCTTC. Translated, it gives CASSIVAGAAYNEQFF. Full variable domain (outside the CDR3, taken from reference TRBV19 and TRBJ2-1): DGGITQSPKYLFRKEGQNVTLSCEQNLNHDAMYWYRQDPGQGLRLIYYSQIVNDFQKGDIAEGYSVSREKKESFPLTVTSAQKNPTAFYLCASSIVAGAAYNEQFFGPGTRLTVL.

CDR3 nucleotide sequence: TGTGCCAGCAGCCCTAGTTCGGGGAGTGGAGTTGGCTACACCTTC. Its protein product is CASSPSSGSGVGYTF. This rearrangement joins TRBV11-1 to TRBJ1-2; no clear D gene. Germline values: CDR1 SGHAT, CDR2 FQDESV (reference sequence). The V end lost 5 bases, the J end lost 7 bases, and 20 bases lay between the germline ends. This CDR3 spans 15 amino acids.

The V call is TRBV20-1, the J call TRBJ2-4; no clear D. The V and J ends lost 4 bases and 1 base respectively, with 5 bases between them. Looked up from germline, CDR1 is DFQATT and CDR2 is SNEGSKA (reference sequence). The CDR3 sequence is 12 residues long. The CDR3 nucleotides are TGCAGTGCTACACTCGCCAAAAACATTCAGTACTTC. Protein: CSATLAKNIQYF.

This clonotype was observed a few times. CDR3 nucleotides: TGTGCCAGCTCGGGAGGGGCAGGCACAGATACGCAGTATTTT. It yields the protein CASSGGAGTDTQYF. The chain combines TRBV7-2 with TRBJ2-3, with 8 positions matching TRBD2. Germline lookup yields CDR1 SGHTA and CDR2 FQGNSA. V was pared by 8 bases and J by 1 base, with 5 bases of the junction left unmatched. The CDR3 covers 14 residues.

The chain employs TRBV28 and TRBJ1-6; D gene unclear. Per germline, CDR1 MDHEN and CDR2 SYDVKM. The CDR3 is made up of 16 amino acids. Trimming removed 6 bases at V and 4 bases at J, with 16 bases between. This chain's CDR3 is CASSPQQFAYNSPLHF. In DNA form, the CDR3 reads TGTGCCAGCAGCCCCCAACAGTTCGCGTATAATTCACCCCTCCACTTT.

The chain couples TRBV6-5 to TRBJ2-7; no clear D. The V end lost 6 bases, the J end lost 0 bases, and 9 bases lay between the germline ends. The germline gives CDR1 MNHEY, CDR2 SVGAGI. The CDR3 runs to 13 residues. CDR3 residues: CASRSENSYEQYF. Here the CDR3 DNA reads TGTGCCAGCAGGTCAGAAAACTCCTACGAGCAGTACTTC.

The V call is TRBV7-2, the J call TRBJ1-2, with D unresolved. Germline CDR1 SGHTA, CDR2 FQGNSA. Trimming pared 0 bases from V and 5 bases from J, leaving 10 bases between. The length of the CDR3 is 14 residues. The CDR3 region has the DNA TGTGCCAGCAGCTTAGCGGTGTTGAGATATGGCTACACCTTC. Translating gives CASSLAVLRYGYTF.

This chain joins TRBV7-2 and TRBJ1-2; D is perhaps TRBD1 (5 bases). Germline V gene lookup returns CDR1 SGHTA and CDR2 FQGNSA. CDR3 length: 15 amino acids. V dropped 3 bases and J dropped 6 bases, with 17 bases sitting between them. The CDR3: CASSFNPPRGNGYTF. CDR3 DNA: TGTGCCAGCAGCTTCAACCCCCCAAGGGGAAATGGCTACACCTTC.

This clonotype was found a few times. The J gene is TRBJ2-4, the V gene TRBV3-1; D may be TRBD2 (5 bases). Trimming stripped 0 bases from V and 4 bases from J, with 7 bases between. Per germline, CDR1 LGHDT and CDR2 YNNKEL (reference sequence). CDR3 length: 14 amino acids. The DNA for the CDR3 is TGTGCCAGCAGCCAAGAGGACTGGAAAAACATTCAGTACTTC. Amino acid sequence: CASSQEDWKNIQYF.

The chain uses TRBV27 and TRBJ1-2; no firm D call. V lost 8 bases, J lost 7 bases, and 20 bases lay in between. CDR3 length: 14 residues. Looked up from germline, CDR1 is MNHEY and CDR2 is SMNVEV (reference sequence). CDR3 sequence: CASRMTRDPSGYTF. The DNA for the CDR3 is TGTGCCAGCCGGATGACAAGGGATCCTAGTGGCTACACCTTC.

The chain employs TRBV9 and TRBJ2-7, with D possibly matching TRBD2 (6 bases). V lost 3 bases and J 4 bases, leaving 14 bases between the germline ends. The CDR3 extends over 14 amino acids. The germline V gene encodes CDR1 SGDLS and CDR2 YYNGEE. As DNA, the CDR3 is TGTGCCAGCAGCGGGGGACCGGCGGGATACGAGCAGTACTTC. Translated, it gives CASSGGPAGYEQYF.

The rearrangement links TRBV13 to TRBJ2-7, with D perhaps matching TRBD2 (6 bases). V was cut by 5 bases and J by 0 bases, with 29 bases left in between. CDR3 length equals 20 residues. Germline V gene sequence: CDR1 PRHDT, CDR2 FYEKMQ (reference sequence). The CDR3 region is CASSLPGSFPSADRSYEQYF. In DNA form, the CDR3 reads TGTGCCAGCAGCCTTCCGGGTAGTTTCCCTAGCGCAGATCGCTCCTACGAGCAGTACTTC.

The V call is TRBV5-1, the J call TRBJ1-2; D remains ambiguous. V gave up 4 bases and J gave up 0 bases, with 4 bases separating them. This CDR3 comprises 12 residues. Germline V gene lookup returns CDR1 SGHRS and CDR2 YFSETQ. CDR3 region: CASSETNYGYTF. As DNA, the CDR3 is TGCGCCAGCAGCGAGACTAACTATGGCTACACCTTC.

In its sample, this clonotype was seen a few times. The chain links TRBV7-2 to TRBJ1-5, with TRBD1 as a possible D gene (6 bases). The CDR3 contains 18 residues. In germline, CDR1 is SGHTA, CDR2 FQGNSA. Trimming removed 5 bases at V and 0 bases at J, with 20 bases between. CDR3 loop: CASSPRINREHSNQPQHF. The CDR3 DNA reads as TGTGCCAGCAGCCCCCGAATCAACAGGGAACATAGCAATCAGCCCCAGCATTTT.

The chain recombines TRBV2 with TRBJ2-3; 7 bases align to TRBD1. Germline values: CDR1 SNHLY, CDR2 FYNNEI. V was pared by 6 bases and J by 2 bases, with 11 bases of the junction left unmatched. The CDR3 is made up of 16 amino acids. The CDR3 spells CASRDDRATFTDTQYF. CDR3 in DNA: TGTGCCAGCAGAGATGACAGGGCTACCTTCACAGATACGCAGTATTTT.

The rearrangement links TRBV6-5 to TRBJ2-5; possibly TRBD1 for D (5 bases). The CDR3 length is 16 residues. Germline CDR1 and CDR2: MNHEY and SVGAGI. The germline V and J ends were trimmed by 0 bases and 5 bases, with 16 bases remaining between them. This CDR3 reads CASSYSEVLGVETQYF. The CDR3 bases are TGTGCCAGCAGTTACTCAGAAGTGCTAGGGGTGGAGACCCAGTACTTC.